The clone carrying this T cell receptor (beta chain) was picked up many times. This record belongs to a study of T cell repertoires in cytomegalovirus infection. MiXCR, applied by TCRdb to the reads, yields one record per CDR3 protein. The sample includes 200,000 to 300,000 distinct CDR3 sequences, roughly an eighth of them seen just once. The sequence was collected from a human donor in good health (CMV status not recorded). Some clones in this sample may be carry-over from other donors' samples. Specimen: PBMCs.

Written as DNA, the CDR3 is TGCAGTGCTAGAATTGGGGAGGGCCTCTACGAGCAGTACTTC. Residues: CSARIGEGLYEQYF. The chain uses TRBV20-1 and TRBJ2-7; 7 bases line up with TRBD2. The CDR3 consists of 14 residues. Germline CDR1 is DFQATT and CDR2 is SNEGSKA (reference sequence). The V gene end was trimmed by 2 bases and the J gene end by 3 bases; junction bases not matched to a gene: 7.